The entry below describes one TCR beta chain. Its antigen remains unidentified. CDR3 length: 15 residues. The germline gives CDR1 MDHEN, CDR2 SYDVKM. After removal of 2 bases from V and 4 bases from J, the junction contained 4 bases not matched to a gene. This sample was taken from a study of OX40 agonist ivuxolimab in advanced cancers. Overall study: The dose-escalation cohort had hepatocellular carcinoma, melanoma, renal cell or head and neck cancer. Prior anti-PD-1, anti-PD-L1 or anti-CTLA-4 therapy did not bar entry, and 40% had some.

Patients were ineligible given autoimmune disease history or systemic immunosuppression. Overall study results and limits: CD4+ and CD8+ blood T cells expanded clonally by week 6 at 0.1 to 3.0 mg/kg.

Profiling relied on immunoSEQ multiplex PCR, and the TCRdb table lists in-frame clones only, not all of them. The sample includes 130,000 or so clones, just under 95% of them seen just once. Sequencing was performed on CD4+ or CD8+ T cells sorted from blood, taken in a trial of the OX40 agonist ivuxolimab. This TCR was sampled from an adult with an advanced solid tumor such as melanoma, head and neck, liver or kidney cancer. This chain connects TRBV28 to TRBJ1-4, with 7 bases aligning to TRBD1. The CDR3 loop reads CASSLGGQHNEKLFF. CDR3 nucleotide sequence: TGTGCCAGCAGTTTAGGGGGACAGCATAATGAAAAACTGTTTTTT.